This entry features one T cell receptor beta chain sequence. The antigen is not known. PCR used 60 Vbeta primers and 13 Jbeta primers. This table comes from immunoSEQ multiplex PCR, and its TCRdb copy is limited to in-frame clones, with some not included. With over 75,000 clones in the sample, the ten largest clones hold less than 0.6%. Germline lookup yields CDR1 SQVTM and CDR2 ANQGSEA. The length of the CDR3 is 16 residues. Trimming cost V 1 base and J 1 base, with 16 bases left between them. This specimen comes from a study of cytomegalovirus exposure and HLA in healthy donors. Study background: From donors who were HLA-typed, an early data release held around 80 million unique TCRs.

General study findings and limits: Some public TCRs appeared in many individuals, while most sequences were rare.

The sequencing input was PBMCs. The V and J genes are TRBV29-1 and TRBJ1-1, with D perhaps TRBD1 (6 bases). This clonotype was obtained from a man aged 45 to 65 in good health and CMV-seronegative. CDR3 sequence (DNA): TGCAGCGTTGAAGCGGAGGCAGGGGCGACGAACACTGAAGCTTTCTTT. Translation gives CSVEAEAGATNTEAFF.